This record concerns one TCR beta chain sequence. Only a few counts were recorded for this clone. This clone's antigen is unknown. No much larger clone is present one base from it, and per-base qualities are unavailable. This sample was included in a study of cytomegalovirus exposure and HLA in healthy donors (TCRdb year 2017). Regarding the research as a whole: An earlier analysis of more than 550 of the donors reported 276 Gb of sequence data and 117 million unique TCR beta sequences obtained from approximately 180 million T cells. A later analysis re-examined previously published TCR beta repertoires from more than 600 donors and added high-resolution HLA genotyping to investigate patterns of TCR occurrence. Donor age, sex, ethnicity and CMV serostatus were collected together with the repertoire data. Along with the approximately 620-subject first cohort, a separate validation cohort of 120 different subjects was used. On average, roughly 250,000 unique TCR beta nucleotide sequences were sequenced per donor among 398 genotyped donors of the cohort, with 15% to 20% of those sequences being non-productive. The number of typed donors differed by locus: about 620-640 for A, B, C, DRB1 and DQB1; 522 for DQA1; some 610 for DPA1; and some 430 for DPB1. Every discovery cohort repertoire had been produced on one sequencing platform. An earlier analysis of approximately 640 of the donors applied high-throughput TCR beta sequencing to assess whether each TCR beta V gene segment acted as functional or pseudogenic. HLA typing included class I and class II loci at four-digit resolution. High-throughput TCR immunosequencing, statistical association of individual TCRs with disease status, and machine learning were combined to predict cytomegalovirus infection status. Rather than drawing on any new phenotypic data, the later analysis identified candidate immune exposures from TCR beta sequences and the way those sequences occurred across donors. The study used immunosequencing to profile the T cell repertoires of approximately 640 subjects and linked those repertoires to cytomegalovirus serostatus. The aim of the study was to test whether cataloging public T cell receptors could identify signatures of past pathogen exposure. A later genetic analysis used genome-wide SNP genotypes for about 55% of the 666 donors, treating that subset as a discovery cohort. Of the roughly 400 genotyped donors, 65% to 90% fell in the genetic ancestry cluster associated with self-reported Caucasian donors. Roughly 300 gigabases of sequencing data and 78 million or so unique TCR sequences were included in an early release covering roughly 600 HLA-typed donors. Roughly five DR-DQ haplotypes were handled as single units for association and clustering, since linkage in the cohort was strong. Study-wide findings and limitations: Three of the identified cytomegalovirus-associated TCR beta chains were confirmed in vitro to be specific for cytomegalovirus antigens. In a later analysis, TCR association rates were found to vary across HLA loci, with the most associated TCRs seen for DRB1 alleles and the fewest for HLA-C alleles. Because counts were too low, more than 15 rarely observed V segments, including chromosome 9 orphons, were excluded from the earlier analysis of under 650 of the donors. A cluster of highly shared sequence variants was judged likely to be a technical artifact of the sequencing pipeline. In a later analysis, some 18,000 TCR beta sequences were associated with specific HLA alleles at a false discovery rate of 0.05. Assigning TCR associations to individual alleles was difficult when HLA alleles, especially DR and DQ, strongly co-occurred. The authors suggested that the approach could potentially be generalized to other disease states and immunological phenotypes. The only immune exposure information available for the cohort was CMV serostatus. Presence/absence analyses assumed roughly uniform sequencing depth across donors, an assumption that may not hold. Several of the top co-occurrence clusters appeared to be linked to parvovirus B19, influenza, CMV and Epstein-Barr virus, according to a later analysis. A later analysis found that HLA-associated TCR beta chains were more clonally expanded and had lower generation probabilities than equally common non-associated chains. In a later analysis, most CMV-associated TCR beta chains were found to appear HLA-restricted, with HLA associations seemingly driven largely by CMV exposure. The classifier was reported to diagnose cytomegalovirus status with high specificity and sensitivity in both the original and validation cohorts. Some IMGT-functional V segments, including TRBV6-2 and TRBV6-3, could not be told apart with the 87-base-pair reads, so those segments were excluded. A further reported finding was that TCR beta sequences accurately predicted the HLA-A and HLA-B alleles for most subjects in the first cohort. This cohort had only TCR beta chains sequenced, and the lack of alpha or paired-chain data limited which features could be detected. The study listed approximately 160 TCR beta chains as associated with cytomegalovirus. Linkage disequilibrium might explain the correlated functional status among segregating V segments, but an unknown experimental factor could not be ruled out. An association between a missense DCLRE1C variant and V-gene and J-gene trimming of TCR beta chains was found in a later genetic analysis and replicated in an independent cohort. Most TCR sequences were seen in very few donors, while some public TCRs were found in many individuals. A later genetic analysis reported fewer N-insertions in productive TCRs among donors in an Asian-associated ancestry cluster than the approximately 700-donor mean. Because HLA typing was missing for some donors at each locus, association tests included only the typed subset. An earlier analysis of roughly 570 of the donors showed that most TCR beta V segments appeared in productive rearrangements either about 87% or about 30% of the time, which broadly matched IMGT annotations.

Libraries were built with the immunoSEQ multiplex PCR assay. The multiplex PCR relied on a mix of 60 forward primers for TCR Vbeta segments and 13 reverse primers for TCR Jbeta segments. The CDR3 region of rearranged TCR beta genes was amplified from genomic DNA by a multiplex PCR assay. On the Illumina HiSeq System, the amplified TCR beta libraries were sequenced as 87-base-pair reads. The study's processing was this. A later analysis tallied 75 million to 85 million unique TCR beta chains across the 700 or so repertoires, and about 10 million of those chains were shared by two or more donors. To remove PCR and sequencing errors, raw reads were error-corrected and collapsed into unique sequences using a nearest-neighbor algorithm that merged closely related sequences. To assign V, D and J gene segments, CDR3 sequences were aligned to IMGT reference sequences. For a sequence to be retained, a match of at least six nucleotides to both a V gene segment and a J gene segment was required. Rearrangements were classified as productive when the CDR3 lacked stop codons and remained in frame with V and J, and all other rearrangements were classified as non-productive. CDR3 was defined by IMGT convention, running from the second conserved V-encoded cysteine to the conserved J-encoded phenylalanine. The earlier analysis of around 640 of the donors excluded sequences that lacked an unambiguous match to a single V gene segment. In an earlier analysis of several hundred of the donors, V segments were called functional above 56.7% productive rearrangements and were called segregating when the between-donor standard deviation exceeded 5%. A statistical classification framework was built for diagnosing cytomegalovirus status from the catalog of TCR beta chain sequences. A later analysis assigned V and J genes by comparing TCR nucleotide sequences with IMGT/GENE-DB human TR gene sequences. Using the TCRdist pipeline, a later analysis assigned CDR3 sequences along with most-parsimonious VDJ recombination scenarios. In a later analysis, every TCR beta chain was defined by the combination of its CDR3 amino acid sequence and its V-gene family, and reads without a unique V-gene family were dropped. In a later analysis, nearly 600 highly shared, low-generation-probability nucleotide sequences were removed to address suspected cross-contamination and a sequencing artifact. For each public chain, a later analysis derived a clonal expansion index from normalized ranks of inferred template counts within each repertoire. Generation probabilities in a later analysis came from a VDJ recombination model fitted to out-of-frame rearrangements, and those results were checked against IGoR. In a later analysis, TCR-TCR, TCR-HLA and TCR-CMV co-occurrence was scored with hypergeometric tests, and a repertoire-size bias correction was applied to TCR pairs. In a later analysis, false discovery rates were estimated by permuting HLA or CMV assignments 20 times. In a later analysis, co-occurring TCRs were grouped using DBSCAN, with TCRdist sequence similarity added in when clustering inside HLA-allele-positive subsets. Repertoires with fewer than 30,000 or more than 120,000 public chains, plus five repertoires with anomalous nucleotide sharing, were excluded from co-occurrence clustering. TCRdb holds this immuneACCESS table with in-frame rearrangements only. Some clones are missing; in checked studies, unresolved V genes explain under half, and the rest has no known cause. V and J calls and clone size are copied from that table; D and trimming were computed from the DNA. This sample holds 140,000 to 150,000 clones; roughly 10% were observed only once. Together, the top ten hold 1.5% to 2% of the sample.

The cohort was made up of approximately 700 healthy bone marrow donors. Cohort members were all nominally healthy when sampled, although unrecorded immune exposures were likely present. The donor was CMV seronegative and was included in the group of a few hundred seronegative cohort members. A peripheral blood sample was collected from each donor, and TCR beta sequencing was performed on peripheral blood mononuclear cells. Genomic DNA extraction from the blood cell samples was performed with the Qiagen DNeasy Blood Extraction Kit. Measured from the cysteine to the phenylalanine, the CDR3 is 15 residues long. Only CDR3 DNA remains: 45 bases, in frame from the first base. CDR1 is given as LGHNA and CDR2 as YNFKEQ, both from the germline V gene. V ends up 1 base short and J 0 bases short, with an unmatched junction base count of 1.

This receptor was identified in a man aged 50-59 years in good health and CMV-seronegative. Recombination linked TRBV4-2 to TRBJ2-7; TRBD1 agrees with 9 junctional bases. The material sequenced was PBMCs. The CDR3 reads CASSQGTGVSYEQYF. The DNA sequence is TGTGCCAGCAGCCAAGGGACAGGGGTCTCCTACGAGCAGTACTTC.